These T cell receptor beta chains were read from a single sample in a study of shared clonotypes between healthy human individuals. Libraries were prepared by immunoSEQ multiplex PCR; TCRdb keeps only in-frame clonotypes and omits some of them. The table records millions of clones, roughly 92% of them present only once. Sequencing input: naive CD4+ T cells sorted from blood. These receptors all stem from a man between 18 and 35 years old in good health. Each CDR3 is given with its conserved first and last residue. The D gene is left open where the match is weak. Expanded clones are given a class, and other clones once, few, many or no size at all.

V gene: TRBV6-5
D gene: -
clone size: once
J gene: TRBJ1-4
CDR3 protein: CATGRDEKLFF
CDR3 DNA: TGTGCCACCGGCAGGGATGAAAAACTGTTTTTT

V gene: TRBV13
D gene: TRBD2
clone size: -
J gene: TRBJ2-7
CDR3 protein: CASSFRPGGEQYF
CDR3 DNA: TGTGCCAGCAGCTTCCGTCCGGGGGGCGAGCAGTACTTC

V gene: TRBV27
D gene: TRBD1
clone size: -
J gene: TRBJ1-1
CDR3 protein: CASSLGQVNTEAFF
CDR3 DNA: TGTGCCAGCAGTCTGGGACAGGTGAACACTGAAGCTTTCTTT

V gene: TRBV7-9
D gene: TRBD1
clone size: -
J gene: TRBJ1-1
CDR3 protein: CASSLVGQGHEAFF
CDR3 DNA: TGTGCCAGCAGCTTAGTAGGACAGGGCCATGAAGCTTTCTTT

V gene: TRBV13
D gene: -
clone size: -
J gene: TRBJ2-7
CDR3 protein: CASSGRQTYEQYF
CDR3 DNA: TGTGCCAGCAGCGGCCGACAGACCTACGAGCAGTACTTC

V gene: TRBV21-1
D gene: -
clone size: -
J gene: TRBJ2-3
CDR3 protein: CASSKKGGLAVWGTDTQYF
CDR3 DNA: TGTGCCAGCAGCAAAAAAGGGGGACTAGCGGTTTGGGGCACAGATACGCAGTATTTT

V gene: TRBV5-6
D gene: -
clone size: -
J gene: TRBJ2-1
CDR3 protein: CASSPRGGRHNEQFF
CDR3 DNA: TGTGCCAGCTCGCCGCGGGGTGGACGACACAATGAGCAGTTCTTC

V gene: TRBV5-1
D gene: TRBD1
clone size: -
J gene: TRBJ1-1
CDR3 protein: CASSTDRDTEAFF
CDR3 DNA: TGCGCCAGCAGCACGGACAGGGACACTGAAGCTTTCTTT

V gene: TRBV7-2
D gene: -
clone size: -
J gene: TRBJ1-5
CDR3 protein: CASSSFVSSNQPQHF
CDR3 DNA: TGTGCCAGCAGCTCCTTTGTATCGAGCAATCAGCCCCAGCATTTT

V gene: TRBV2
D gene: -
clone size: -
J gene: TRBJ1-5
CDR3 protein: CASSLTENQPQHF
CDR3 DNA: TGTGCCAGCAGTTTAACAGAGAATCAGCCCCAGCATTTT

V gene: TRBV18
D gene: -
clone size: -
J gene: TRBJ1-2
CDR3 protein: CASSEADYGYTF
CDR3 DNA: TGTGCCAGCTCAGAGGCGGACTATGGCTACACCTTC

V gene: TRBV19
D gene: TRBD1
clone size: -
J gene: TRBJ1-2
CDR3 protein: CASSTYDRAGGYTF
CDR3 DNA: TGTGCCAGTAGTACCTATGACAGGGCTGGTGGCTACACCTTC

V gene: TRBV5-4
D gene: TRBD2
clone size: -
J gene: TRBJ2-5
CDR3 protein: CASSLGGSGGRETQYF
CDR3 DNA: TGTGCCAGCAGCTTGGGTGGTAGCGGGGGGCGAGAGACCCAGTACTTC

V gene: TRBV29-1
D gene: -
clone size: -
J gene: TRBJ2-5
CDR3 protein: CSARDWVEQYF
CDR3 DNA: TGCAGCGCCCGAGACTGGGTTGAGCAGTACTTC

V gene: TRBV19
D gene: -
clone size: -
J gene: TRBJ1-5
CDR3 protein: CASSPTGTGQPQHF
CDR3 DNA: TGTGCCAGTAGTCCTACAGGGACGGGTCAGCCCCAGCATTTT

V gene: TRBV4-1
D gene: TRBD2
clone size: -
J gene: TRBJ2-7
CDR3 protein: CASSQDLGLAGGQGSSYEQYF
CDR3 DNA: TGCGCCAGCAGCCAAGATCTAGGACTAGCGGGAGGCCAAGGGAGCTCCTACGAGCAGTACTTC

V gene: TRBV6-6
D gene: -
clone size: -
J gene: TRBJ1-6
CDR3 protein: CASSNPGGGKSPLHF
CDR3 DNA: TGTGCCAGCAGTAACCCGGGAGGGGGGAAATCACCCCTCCACTTT

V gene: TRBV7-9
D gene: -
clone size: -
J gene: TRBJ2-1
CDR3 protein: CASSLGTRTNNEQFF
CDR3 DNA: TGTGCCAGCAGCTTGGGGACAAGGACTAACAATGAGCAGTTCTTC

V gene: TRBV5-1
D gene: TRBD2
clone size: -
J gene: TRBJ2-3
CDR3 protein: CASSLGTSGGPRSDTQYF
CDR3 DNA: TGCGCCAGCAGCTTAGGGACTAGCGGGGGGCCCCGGTCAGATACGCAGTATTTT

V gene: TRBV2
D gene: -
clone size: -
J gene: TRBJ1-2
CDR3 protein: CASSENLWQDYGYTF
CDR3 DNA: TGTGCCAGCAGTGAAAACCTATGGCAGGACTATGGCTACACCTTC

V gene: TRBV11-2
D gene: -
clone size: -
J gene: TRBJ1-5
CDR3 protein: CASSPRIGQPQHF
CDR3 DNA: TGTGCCAGCAGCCCCCGGATCGGTCAGCCCCAGCATTTT

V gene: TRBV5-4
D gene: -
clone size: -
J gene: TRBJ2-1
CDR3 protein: CASSLESGSYNEQFF
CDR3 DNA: TGTGCCAGCAGCTTGGAAAGCGGATCCTACAATGAGCAGTTCTTC

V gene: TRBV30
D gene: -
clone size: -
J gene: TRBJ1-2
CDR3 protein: CAWSNRINGYTF
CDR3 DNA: TGTGCCTGGAGTAACAGGATCAATGGCTACACCTTC

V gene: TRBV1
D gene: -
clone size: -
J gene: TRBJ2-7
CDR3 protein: CTSSQGSGNSYEQYF
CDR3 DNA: TGCACCAGCAGCCAAGGCAGCGGTAACTCCTACGAGCAGTACTTC

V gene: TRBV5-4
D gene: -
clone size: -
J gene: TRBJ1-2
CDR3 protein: CASSYGDYGYTF
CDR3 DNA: TGTGCCAGCTCTTATGGGGACTATGGCTACACCTTC

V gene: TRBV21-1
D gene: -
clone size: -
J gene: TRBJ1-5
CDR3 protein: CASRGRVTEDSPGQNQPQHF
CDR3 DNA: TGTGCCAGCCGTGGTCGCGTGACAGAGGATTCCCCAGGTCAGAATCAGCCCCAGCATTTT

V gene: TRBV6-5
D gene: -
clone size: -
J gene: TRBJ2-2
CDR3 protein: CASRTASNTGELFF
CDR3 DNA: TGTGCCAGCAGGACAGCTTCGAACACCGGGGAGCTGTTTTTT

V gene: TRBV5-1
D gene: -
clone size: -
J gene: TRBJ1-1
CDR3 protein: CASSLTGYEAFF
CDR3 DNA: TGCGCCAGCAGCTTGACAGGGTATGAAGCTTTCTTT